This T cell receptor (beta chain) comes out of a study of somatic mutations in cytotoxic T cells in rheumatoid arthritis. General study findings and limits: Within the rheumatoid arthritis patients, CD8+ clonality went up as age increased (Spearman r ~ 0.5). The same was not true of the healthy controls.

This clone showed up just a few times. As yet, its antigen is unknown. The method was immunoSEQ multiplex PCR; TCRdb's version includes in-frame clones alone and lacks a portion of them. The table has under 7,500 clones, about 68% seen once. Positive selection with magnetic beads achieved the isolation of CD4+ and CD8+ cells, followed by a flow cytometry check of purity. Germline lookup yields CDR1 GTSNPN and CDR2 SVGIG (reference sequence). The V end lost 3 bases, the J end lost 0 bases, and 15 bases lay between the germline ends. This CDR3 spans 16 amino acids. Input material: CD8+ T cells sorted from blood. The chain uses TRBV30 and TRBJ1-3, with a weak D call TRBD1 (6 bases). The source of this sequence is an older woman in good health. CDR3 protein: CAWRARGLNSGNTIYF. The CDR3 nucleotides read TGTGCCTGGAGAGCCAGGGGCTTGAACTCTGGAAACACCATATATTTT.